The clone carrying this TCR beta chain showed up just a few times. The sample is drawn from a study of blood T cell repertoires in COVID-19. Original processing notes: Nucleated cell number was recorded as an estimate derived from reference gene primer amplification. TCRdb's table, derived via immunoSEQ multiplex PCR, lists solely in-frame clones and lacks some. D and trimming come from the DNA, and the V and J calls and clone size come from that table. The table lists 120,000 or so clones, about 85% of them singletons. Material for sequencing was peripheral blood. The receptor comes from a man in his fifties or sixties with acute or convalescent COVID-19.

DNA for the CDR3: TGTGCCATCAGTGAGGGTGGGAGCTCCTACAATGAGCAGTTCTTC. Amino acid sequence: CAISEGGSSYNEQFF. V is TRBV10-3 and J is TRBJ2-1, with a possible D match to TRBD2 (5 bases). V lost 2 bases and J lost 0, with 8 bases in between. The CDR3 length is 15 residues. Germline V gene sequence: CDR1 ENHRY, CDR2 SYGVKD.